This T cell receptor beta chain was recorded in a study of control samples from healthy donors and cancer patients. The assay was immunoSEQ multiplex PCR, and TCRdb's table has in-frame clones only and misses some. In the table there are around 200,000 clones, 90% to 95% of which are singletons. Unmatched junction bases numbered 2, after V lost 2 bases and J lost 0 bases. CDR3 length: 15 residues. Germline V CDR1 and CDR2: MDHEN, SYDVKM. This clone appeared a single time. This TCR was recovered from a man younger than 35 in good health. The chain carries TRBV28 and TRBJ2-3; 7 bases line up with TRBD1. The sequenced sample was blood. The CDR3 DNA reads TGTGCCAGCAGTTTAGGGGACAGAAGCACAGATACGCAGTATTTT. As protein: CASSLGDRSTDTQYF.